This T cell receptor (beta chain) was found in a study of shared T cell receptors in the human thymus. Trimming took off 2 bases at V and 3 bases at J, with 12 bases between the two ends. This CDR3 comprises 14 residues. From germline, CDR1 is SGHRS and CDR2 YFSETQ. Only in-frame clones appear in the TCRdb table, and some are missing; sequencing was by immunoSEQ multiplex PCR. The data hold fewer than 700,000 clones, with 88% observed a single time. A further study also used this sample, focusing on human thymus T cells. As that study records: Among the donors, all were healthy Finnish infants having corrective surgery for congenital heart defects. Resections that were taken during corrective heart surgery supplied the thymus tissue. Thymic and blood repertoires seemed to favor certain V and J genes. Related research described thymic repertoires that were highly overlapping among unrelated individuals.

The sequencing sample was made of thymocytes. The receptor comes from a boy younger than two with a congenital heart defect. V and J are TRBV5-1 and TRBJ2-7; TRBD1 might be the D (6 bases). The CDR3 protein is CASSFEGEFYEQYF. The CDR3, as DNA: TGCGCCAGCAGCTTTGAGGGGGAATTCTACGAGCAGTACTTC. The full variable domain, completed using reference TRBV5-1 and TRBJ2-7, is KAGVTQTPRYLIKTRGQQVTLSCSPISGHRSVSWYQQTPGQGLQFLFEYFSETQRNKGNFPGRFSGRQFSNSRSEMNVSTLELGDSALYLCASSFEGEFYEQYFGPGTRLTVT.